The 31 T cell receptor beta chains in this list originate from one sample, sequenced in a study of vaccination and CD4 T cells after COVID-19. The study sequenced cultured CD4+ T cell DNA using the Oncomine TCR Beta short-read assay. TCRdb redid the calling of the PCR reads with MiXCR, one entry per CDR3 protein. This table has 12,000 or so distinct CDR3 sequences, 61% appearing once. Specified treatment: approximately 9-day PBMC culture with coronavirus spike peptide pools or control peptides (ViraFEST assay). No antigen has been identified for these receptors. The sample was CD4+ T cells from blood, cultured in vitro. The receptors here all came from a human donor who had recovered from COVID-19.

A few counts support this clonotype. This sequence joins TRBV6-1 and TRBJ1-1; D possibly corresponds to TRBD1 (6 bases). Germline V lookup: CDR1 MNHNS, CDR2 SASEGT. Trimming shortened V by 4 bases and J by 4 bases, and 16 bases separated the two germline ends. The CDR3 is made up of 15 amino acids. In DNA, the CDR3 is TGTGCCAGCAGTGCCCTCGACAGGCGAGCCACTGAAGCTTTCTTT. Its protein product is CASSALDRRATEAFF.

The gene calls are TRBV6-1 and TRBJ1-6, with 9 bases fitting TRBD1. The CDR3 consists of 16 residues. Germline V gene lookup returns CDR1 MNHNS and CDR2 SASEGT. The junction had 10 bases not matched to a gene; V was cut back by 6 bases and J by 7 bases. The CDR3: CASRNFEQGANSPLHF. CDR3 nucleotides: TGTGCCAGCAGAAACTTCGAACAGGGGGCAAATTCACCCCTCCACTTT.

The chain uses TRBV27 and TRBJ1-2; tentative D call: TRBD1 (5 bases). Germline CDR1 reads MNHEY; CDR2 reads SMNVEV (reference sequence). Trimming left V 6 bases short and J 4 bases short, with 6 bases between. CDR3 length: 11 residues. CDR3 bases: TGTGCCAGCAGCCAGGGCTATGGCTACACCTTC. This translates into CASSQGYGYTF.

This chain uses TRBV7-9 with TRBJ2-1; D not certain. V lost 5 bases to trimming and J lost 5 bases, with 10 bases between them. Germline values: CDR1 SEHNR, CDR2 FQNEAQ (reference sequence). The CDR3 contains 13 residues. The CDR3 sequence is CASSPPPHNEQFF. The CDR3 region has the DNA TGTGCCAGCAGCCCCCCCCCGCACAATGAGCAGTTCTTC. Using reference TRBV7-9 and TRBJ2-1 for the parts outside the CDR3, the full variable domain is DTGVSQNPRHKITKRGQNVTFRCDPISEHNRLYWYRQTLGQGPEFLTYFQNEAQLEKSRLLSDRFSAERPKGSFSTLEIQRTEQGDSAMYLCASSPPPHNEQFFGPGTRLTVL.

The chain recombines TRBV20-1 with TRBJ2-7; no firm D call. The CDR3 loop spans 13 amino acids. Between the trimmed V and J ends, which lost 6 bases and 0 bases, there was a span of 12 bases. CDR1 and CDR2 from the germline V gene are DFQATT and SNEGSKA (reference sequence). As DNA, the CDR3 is TGCAGTGCCCTCCGGACGGTCTCCTACGAGCAGTACTTC. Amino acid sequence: CSALRTVSYEQYF.

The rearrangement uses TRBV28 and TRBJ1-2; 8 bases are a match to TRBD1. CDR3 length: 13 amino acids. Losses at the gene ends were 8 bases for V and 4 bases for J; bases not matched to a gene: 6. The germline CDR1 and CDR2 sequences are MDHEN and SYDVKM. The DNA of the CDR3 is TGTGCCAGCCAATTACAGGGGGGCTATGGCTACACCTTC. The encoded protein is CASQLQGGYGYTF.

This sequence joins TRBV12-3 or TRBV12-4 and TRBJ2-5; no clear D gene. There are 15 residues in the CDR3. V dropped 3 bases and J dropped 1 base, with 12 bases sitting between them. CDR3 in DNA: TGTGCCAGCAGTTTTCTTGGCGTGATCCAAGAGACCCAGTACTTC. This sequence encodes CASSFLGVIQETQYF.

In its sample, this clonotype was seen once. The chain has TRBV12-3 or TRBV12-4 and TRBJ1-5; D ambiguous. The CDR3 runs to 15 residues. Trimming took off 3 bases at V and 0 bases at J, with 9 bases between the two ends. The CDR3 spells CASSFAGLSNQPQHF. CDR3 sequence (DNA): TGTGCCAGCAGTTTTGCCGGACTTAGCAATCAGCCCCAGCATTTT.

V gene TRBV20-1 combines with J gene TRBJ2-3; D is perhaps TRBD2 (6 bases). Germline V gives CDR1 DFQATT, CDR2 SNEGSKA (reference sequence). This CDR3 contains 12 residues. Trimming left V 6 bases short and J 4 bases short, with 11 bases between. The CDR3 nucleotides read TGCAGTGCCCGAGGAGGGGCAGATACGCAGTATTTT. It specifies CSARGGADTQYF.

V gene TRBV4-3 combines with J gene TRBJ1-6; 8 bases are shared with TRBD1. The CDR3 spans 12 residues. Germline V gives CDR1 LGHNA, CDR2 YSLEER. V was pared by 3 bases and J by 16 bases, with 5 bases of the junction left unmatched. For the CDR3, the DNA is TGCGCCAGCAGCCACCGACGGGACAGGCTCCACTTT. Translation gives CASSHRRDRLHF.

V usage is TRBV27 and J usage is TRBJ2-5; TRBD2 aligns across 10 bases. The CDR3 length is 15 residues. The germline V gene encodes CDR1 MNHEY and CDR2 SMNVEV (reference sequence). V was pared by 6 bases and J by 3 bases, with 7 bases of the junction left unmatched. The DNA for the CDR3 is TGTGCCAGCAGGCGTTACGGGACTAGCGAAGAGACCCAGTACTTC. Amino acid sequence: CASRRYGTSEETQYF.

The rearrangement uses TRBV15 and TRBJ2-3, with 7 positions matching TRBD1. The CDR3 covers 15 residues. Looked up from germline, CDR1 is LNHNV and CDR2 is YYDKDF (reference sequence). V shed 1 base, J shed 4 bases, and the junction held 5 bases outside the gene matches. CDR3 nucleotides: TGTGCCACCAGCAGAGGAGGGGGCATATCAGATACGCAGTATTTT. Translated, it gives CATSRGGGISDTQYF.

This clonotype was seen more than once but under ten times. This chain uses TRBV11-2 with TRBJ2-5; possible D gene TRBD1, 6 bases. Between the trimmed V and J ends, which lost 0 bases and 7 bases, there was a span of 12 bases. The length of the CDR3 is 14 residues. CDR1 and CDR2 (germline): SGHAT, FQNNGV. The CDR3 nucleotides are TGTGCCAGCAGCTTAGATCTGCAGGGGAGGACCCAGTACTTC. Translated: CASSLDLQGRTQYF.

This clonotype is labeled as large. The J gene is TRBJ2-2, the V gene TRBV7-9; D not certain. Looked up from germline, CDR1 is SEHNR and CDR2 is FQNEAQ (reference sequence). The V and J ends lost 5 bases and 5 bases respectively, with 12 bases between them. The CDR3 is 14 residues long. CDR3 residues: CASSQLGRTGELFF. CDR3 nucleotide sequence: TGTGCCAGCAGCCAGCTAGGGCGGACCGGGGAGCTGTTTTTT.

In DNA form, the CDR3 reads TGTGCCAGCAGCTTAGGGACTAGCGGAGTAAAGACCCAGTACTTC. The encoded protein is CASSLGTSGVKTQYF. This chain links TRBV11-3 with TRBJ2-5; TRBD2 agrees at 10 bases. This CDR3 has 15 amino acids. Trimming at V came to 1 base and at J to 6 bases, leaving 5 bases not matched to a gene. Germline V CDR1 and CDR2: SGHNT, YENEEA.

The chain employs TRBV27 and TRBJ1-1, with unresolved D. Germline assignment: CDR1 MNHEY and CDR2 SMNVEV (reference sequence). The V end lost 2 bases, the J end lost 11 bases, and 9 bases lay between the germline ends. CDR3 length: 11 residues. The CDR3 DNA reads TGTGCCAGCAGTTTAGGCGGTATGGCTTTCTTT. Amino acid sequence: CASSLGGMAFF.

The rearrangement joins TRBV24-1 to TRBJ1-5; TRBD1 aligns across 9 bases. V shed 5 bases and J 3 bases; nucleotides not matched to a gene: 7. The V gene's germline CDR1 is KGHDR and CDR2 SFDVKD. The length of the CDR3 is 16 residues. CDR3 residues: CATSGPDRGFNQPQHF. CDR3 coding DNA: TGTGCCACCAGTGGCCCGGACAGGGGTTTCAATCAGCCCCAGCATTTT.

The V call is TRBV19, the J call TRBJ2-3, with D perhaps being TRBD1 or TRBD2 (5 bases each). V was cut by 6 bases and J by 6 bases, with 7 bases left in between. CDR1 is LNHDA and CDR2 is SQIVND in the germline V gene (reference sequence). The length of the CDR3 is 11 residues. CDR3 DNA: TGTGCCAGTAGATGGGGGGATACGCAGTATTTT. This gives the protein CASRWGDTQYF. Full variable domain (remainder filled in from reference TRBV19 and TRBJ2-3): DGGITQSPKYLFRKEGQNVTLSCEQNLNHDAMYWYRQDPGQGLRLIYYSQIVNDFQKGDIAEGYSVSREKKESFPLTVTSAQKNPTAFYLCASRWGDTQYFGPGTRLTVL.

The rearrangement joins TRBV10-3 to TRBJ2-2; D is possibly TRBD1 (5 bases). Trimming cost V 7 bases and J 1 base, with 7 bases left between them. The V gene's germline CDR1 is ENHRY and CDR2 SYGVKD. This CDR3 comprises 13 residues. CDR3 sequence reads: CAITGRNTGELFF. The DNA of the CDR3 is TGTGCCATCACAGGGCGGAACACCGGGGAGCTGTTTTTT.

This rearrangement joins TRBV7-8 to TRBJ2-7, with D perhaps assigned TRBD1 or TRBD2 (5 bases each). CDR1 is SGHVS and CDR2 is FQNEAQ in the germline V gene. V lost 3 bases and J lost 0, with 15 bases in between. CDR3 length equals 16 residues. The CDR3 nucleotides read TGTGCCAGCAGCTTGACCAGGGTAGGGACCTCCTACGAGCAGTACTTC. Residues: CASSLTRVGTSYEQYF.

The CDR3 sequence is CSAPSGRGTDTQYF. CDR3 bases: TGCAGTGCACCCAGCGGGAGGGGCACAGATACGCAGTATTTT. The gene calls are TRBV20-1 and TRBJ2-3, with 10 nucleotides matching TRBD2. CDR1 and CDR2 from the germline V gene are DFQATT and SNEGSKA (reference sequence). CDR3 length equals 14 residues. V lost 6 bases, J lost 1 base, and 4 bases stayed unmatched.

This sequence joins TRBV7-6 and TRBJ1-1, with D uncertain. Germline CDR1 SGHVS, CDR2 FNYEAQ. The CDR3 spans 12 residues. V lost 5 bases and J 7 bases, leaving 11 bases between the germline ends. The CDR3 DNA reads TGTGCCAGCAGCCAAGGACGCGATGAAGCTTTCTTT. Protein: CASSQGRDEAFF.

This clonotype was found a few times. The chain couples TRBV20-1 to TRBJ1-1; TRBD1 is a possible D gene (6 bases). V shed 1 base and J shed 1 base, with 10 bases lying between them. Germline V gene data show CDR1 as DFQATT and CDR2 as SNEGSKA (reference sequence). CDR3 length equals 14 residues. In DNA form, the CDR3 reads TGCAGTGCTAGAGGTCCACAGGGGAACACTGAAGCTTTCTTT. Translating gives CSARGPQGNTEAFF.

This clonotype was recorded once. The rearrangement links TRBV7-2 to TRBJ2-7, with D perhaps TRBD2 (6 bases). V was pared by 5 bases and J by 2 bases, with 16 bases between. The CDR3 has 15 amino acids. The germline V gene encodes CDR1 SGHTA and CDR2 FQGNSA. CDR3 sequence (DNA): TGTGCCAGCAGCCGTCCCCCGACTAGGACCTACGAGCAGTACTTC. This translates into CASSRPPTRTYEQYF.

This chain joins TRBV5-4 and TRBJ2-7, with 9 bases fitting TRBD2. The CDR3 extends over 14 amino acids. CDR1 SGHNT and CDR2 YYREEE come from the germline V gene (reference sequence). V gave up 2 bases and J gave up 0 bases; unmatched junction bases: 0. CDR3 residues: CASSFSGSSYEQYF. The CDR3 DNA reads TGTGCCAGCAGCTTTAGCGGGAGCTCCTACGAGCAGTACTTC.

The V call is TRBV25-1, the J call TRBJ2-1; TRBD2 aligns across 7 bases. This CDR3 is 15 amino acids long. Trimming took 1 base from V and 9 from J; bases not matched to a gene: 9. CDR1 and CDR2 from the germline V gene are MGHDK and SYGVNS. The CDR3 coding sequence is TGTGCCAGCAGTGAATCGGGATTAGCGGGTCGTGAGCAGTTCTTC. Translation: CASSESGLAGREQFF.

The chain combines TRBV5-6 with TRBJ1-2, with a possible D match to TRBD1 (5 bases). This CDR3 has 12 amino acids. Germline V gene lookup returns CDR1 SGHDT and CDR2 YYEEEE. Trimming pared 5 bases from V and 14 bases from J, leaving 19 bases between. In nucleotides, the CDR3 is TGTGCCAGCAGGAGGTCTAGGGGCAGCAGGACCTTC. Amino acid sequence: CASRRSRGSRTF.

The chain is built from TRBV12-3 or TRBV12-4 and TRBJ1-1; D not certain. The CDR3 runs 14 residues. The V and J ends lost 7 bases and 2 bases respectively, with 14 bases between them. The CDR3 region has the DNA TGTGCCAGCACAGGAAGCAGATCCAACACTGAAGCTTTCTTT. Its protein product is CASTGSRSNTEAFF.

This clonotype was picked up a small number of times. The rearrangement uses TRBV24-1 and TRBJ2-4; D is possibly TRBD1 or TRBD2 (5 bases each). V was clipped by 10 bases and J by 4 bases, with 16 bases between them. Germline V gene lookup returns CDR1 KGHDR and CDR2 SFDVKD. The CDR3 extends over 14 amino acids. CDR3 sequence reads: CATLVRGEKNIQYF. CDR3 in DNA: TGTGCCACACTCGTGAGGGGCGAGAAAAACATTCAGTACTTC.

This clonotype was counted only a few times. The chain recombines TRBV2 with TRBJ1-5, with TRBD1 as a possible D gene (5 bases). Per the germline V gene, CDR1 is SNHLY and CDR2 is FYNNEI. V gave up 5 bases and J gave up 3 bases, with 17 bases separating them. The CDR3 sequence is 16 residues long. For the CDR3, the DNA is TGTGCCAGCAGTCAGTACATCGGGACGTTCAATCAGCCCCAGCATTTT. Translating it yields CASSQYIGTFNQPQHF.

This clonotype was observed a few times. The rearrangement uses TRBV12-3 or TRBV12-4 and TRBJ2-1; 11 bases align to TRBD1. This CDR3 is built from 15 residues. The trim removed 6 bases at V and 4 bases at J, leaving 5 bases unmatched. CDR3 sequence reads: CASSQGQGGYNEQFF. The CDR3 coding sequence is TGTGCCAGCAGCCAGGGACAGGGGGGGTACAATGAGCAGTTCTTC.